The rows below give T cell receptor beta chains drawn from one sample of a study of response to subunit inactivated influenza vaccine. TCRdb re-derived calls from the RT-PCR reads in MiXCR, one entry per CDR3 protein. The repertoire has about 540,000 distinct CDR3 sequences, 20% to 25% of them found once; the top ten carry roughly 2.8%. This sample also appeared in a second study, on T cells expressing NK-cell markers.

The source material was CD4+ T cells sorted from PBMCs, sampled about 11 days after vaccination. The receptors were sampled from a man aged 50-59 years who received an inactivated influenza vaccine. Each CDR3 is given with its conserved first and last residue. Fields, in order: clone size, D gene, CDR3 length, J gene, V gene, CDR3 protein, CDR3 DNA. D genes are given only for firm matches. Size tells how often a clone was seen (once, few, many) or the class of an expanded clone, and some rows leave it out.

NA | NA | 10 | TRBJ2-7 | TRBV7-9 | CASGGIEQYF | TGTGCCAGTGGGGGGATCGAGCAGTACTTC
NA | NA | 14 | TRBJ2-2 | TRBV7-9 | CASSHGRLTGELFF | TGTGCCAGCAGCCACGGACGGCTCACCGGGGAGCTGTTTTTT
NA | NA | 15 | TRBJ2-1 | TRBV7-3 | CASSLQRNSYNEQFF | TGTGCCAGCAGCCTGCAGCGGAACTCCTACAATGAGCAGTTCTTC
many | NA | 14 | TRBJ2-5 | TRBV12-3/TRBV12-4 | CASISGTSQETQYF | TGTGCCAGCATTTCCGGGACATCCCAAGAGACCCAGTACTTC
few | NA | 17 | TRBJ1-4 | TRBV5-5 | CASSFMPGALTNEKLFF | TGTGCCAGCAGCTTTATGCCGGGGGCGCTTACTAATGAAAAACTGTTTTTT
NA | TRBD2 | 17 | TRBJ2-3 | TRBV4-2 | CASSQNAAGGWENTQYF | TGTGCCAGCAGCCAAAATGCCGCGGGGGGGTGGGAAAATACGCAGTATTTT
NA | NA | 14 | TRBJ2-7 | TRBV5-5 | CASSSLARNYEQYF | TGTGCCAGCAGCTCGCTAGCTAGGAACTACGAGCAGTACTTC
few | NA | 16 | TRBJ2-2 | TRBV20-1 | CSARRPGGIEAGELFF | TGCAGTGCTAGGCGACCCGGGGGCATTGAGGCCGGGGAGCTGTTTTTT
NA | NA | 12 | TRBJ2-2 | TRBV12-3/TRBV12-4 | CASSLTAGELFF | TGTGCCAGCAGTTTAACTGCCGGGGAGCTGTTTTTT
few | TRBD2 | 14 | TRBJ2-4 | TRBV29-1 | CSGLTPGGKNIQYF | TGCAGCGGCCTGACCCCGGGGGGGAAAAACATTCAGTACTTC
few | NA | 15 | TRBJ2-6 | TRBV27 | CASSQGIGGANVLTF | TGTGCCAGCAGCCAGGGGATAGGTGGGGCCAACGTCCTGACTTTC
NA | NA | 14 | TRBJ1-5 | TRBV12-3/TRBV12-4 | CASNPGTDNQPQHF | TGTGCCAGCAACCCCGGGACGGACAATCAGCCCCAGCATTTT
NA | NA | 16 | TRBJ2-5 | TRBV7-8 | CASSLETGEIQETQYF | TGTGCCAGCAGCTTAGAGACAGGCGAGATCCAAGAGACCCAGTACTTC
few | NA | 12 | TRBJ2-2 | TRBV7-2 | CASSFVAGELFF | TGTGCCAGCAGCTTCGTCGCCGGGGAGCTGTTTTTT
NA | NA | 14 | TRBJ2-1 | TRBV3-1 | CASSPNAAYNEQFF | TGTGCCAGCAGCCCGAACGCAGCCTACAATGAGCAGTTCTTC
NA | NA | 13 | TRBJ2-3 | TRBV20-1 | CSARDGVGQPQYF | TGCAGTGCTAGAGATGGGGTAGGACAGCCGCAGTATTTT
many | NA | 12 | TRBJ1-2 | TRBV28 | CASSLGSYGYTF | TGTGCCAGCAGTTTGGGTAGTTATGGCTACACCTTC